Reported below is one TCR beta chain. There is no known antigen for this receptor. Base qualities are not provided; no much larger clone lies one nucleotide away. CDR1 and CDR2 are read off the germline V gene as ENHRY and SYGVKD. The CDR3 numbers 17 residues from cysteine through phenylalanine. Only the CDR3 DNA is retained, 51 bases long and in frame from the first base. Trimmed from V: 2 bases; trimmed from J: 2 bases; junction bases lacking a gene match: 9. This specimen belongs to a study of T cell changes during pregnancy in multiple sclerosis (dated by TCRdb to between 2018 and 2021). A note on the overall study: The study examined how the T cell repertoire changed over the course of pregnancy in women with multiple sclerosis.

Receptor amplification or capture employed the immunoSEQ multiplex PCR assay. TCRdb carries this immuneACCESS record with in-frame sequences only. Its versions omit some clonotypes, under half of them owing to an unresolved V gene in the studies checked, with the rest unexplained. This sample comprises about 38,000 clones, 85% to 95% of them detected only once. The ten largest clones add up to about 8.5% of the sample. The sequence joins TRBV10-3 to TRBJ2-3; the junction holds 8 bases that match TRBD2. The specimen was CD8+ T cells from peripheral blood mononuclear cells, collected in the third trimester of pregnancy. The sequence came from a female donor with multiple sclerosis, enrolled in a pregnancy study. The nucleotides read TGTGCCATCAGTGAGAGTCGGTCTAGCGGGCTCACAGATACGCAGTATTTT. Translated, it gives CAISESRSSGLTDTQYF.